This TCR beta chain derives from a study of cytomegalovirus exposure and HLA in healthy donors. Whole-study results and caveats: A later analysis associated some 18,000 TCR beta sequences with HLA alleles at a 0.05 false discovery rate. In a later analysis, an Asian-associated ancestry cluster reportedly showed fewer N-insertions than the roughly 730-donor mean.

A word on this clone: The antigen remains unidentified.

PCR involved 60 Vbeta and 13 Jbeta primers. Here immunoSEQ multiplex PCR was the method, and the copy in TCRdb shows in-frame clones only, minus some. The sample lists 95,000 to 150,000 clones, under 80% occurring once. CDR3 length: 12 amino acids. CDR1 and CDR2 from the germline V gene are SEHNR and FQNEAQ (reference sequence). V gave up 5 bases and J gave up 16 bases; unmatched junction bases: 8. The sequencing input was PBMCs. The source of this sequence is a man aged 55 to 69 in good health and CMV-seropositive. This chain links TRBV7-9 with TRBJ2-1; 10 bases match TRBD1. The CDR3 sequence is CASSARTGGGFF. The CDR3 DNA is TGTGCCAGCAGCGCGAGGACAGGGGGAGGATTCTTC. Filled out from reference TRBV7-9 and TRBJ2-1, the complete variable domain reads DTGVSQNPRHKITKRGQNVTFRCDPISEHNRLYWYRQTLGQGPEFLTYFQNEAQLEKSRLLSDRFSAERPKGSFSTLEIQRTEQGDSAMYLCASSARTGGGFFGPGTRLTVL.